This TCR beta chain was sequenced for a study of T cell changes during pregnancy in multiple sclerosis. This CDR3 is built from 14 residues. V lost 5 bases to trimming and J lost 6 bases, with 13 bases between them. In germline, CDR1 is LNHDA, CDR2 SQIVND (reference sequence). Some clones are missing from TCRdb's copy, which holds only in-frame ones; the method was immunoSEQ multiplex PCR. The sample contains around 27,000 clones, roughly 91% of which appear only once. The TCR comes from a female donor with multiple sclerosis, enrolled in a pregnancy study. Material: CD4+ T cells from peripheral blood mononuclear cells, obtained after pregnancy. The V call is TRBV19, the J call TRBJ1-4; D not certain. In nucleotides, the CDR3 is TGTGCCAGTAGTTTTGGTACAGCGGATGAAAAACTGTTTTTT. It specifies CASSFGTADEKLFF. Drawing the rest from reference TRBV19 and TRBJ1-4, the complete variable domain is DGGITQSPKYLFRKEGQNVTLSCEQNLNHDAMYWYRQDPGQGLRLIYYSQIVNDFQKGDIAEGYSVSREKKESFPLTVTSAQKNPTAFYLCASSFGTADEKLFFGSGTQLSVL.